The 21 T cell receptor beta chains in this list originate from one sample, sequenced in a study of T cell responses to AZD1222 COVID-19 vaccine. Sequencing was performed with immunoSEQ multiplex PCR; in TCRdb, only in-frame clones are kept and a portion is missing. Seen here are around 140,000 clones, approximately 92% observed once, and the top ten hold roughly 1.7%. This specimen was peripheral blood, taken on day 0 of AZD1222 vaccination. These receptor sequences come from an adult in good health.

The V gene is TRBV4-2, the J gene TRBJ1-4; D not certain. Trimming pared 6 bases from V and 3 bases from J, leaving 20 bases between. Germline V gene lookup returns CDR1 LGHNA and CDR2 YNFKEQ. The length of the CDR3 is 17 residues. CDR3 bases: TGTGCCAGCAGAACCATAGGGAGGGATCGGGCTAATGAAAAACTGTTTTTT. Translating gives CASRTIGRDRANEKLFF.

V and J are TRBV4-1 and TRBJ2-7, with D perhaps assigned TRBD1 or TRBD2 (5 bases each). V was pared by 0 bases and J by 2 bases, with 11 bases between. The V gene's germline CDR1 is MGHRA and CDR2 YSYEKL. The CDR3 is 15 amino acids. Here the CDR3 reads CASSQEQRGAYEQYF. In nucleotides, the CDR3 is TGCGCCAGCAGCCAAGAACAGAGGGGTGCCTACGAGCAGTACTTC.

The rearrangement links TRBV4-2 to TRBJ1-1; D possibly corresponds to TRBD1 (5 bases). Germline CDR1 and CDR2: LGHNA and YNFKEQ. The CDR3 consists of 15 residues. V gave up 2 bases and J gave up 9 bases, with 19 bases separating them. CDR3 loop: CASSQPWGRLGKAFF. The CDR3 DNA reads as TGTGCCAGCAGCCAACCTTGGGGCCGGTTGGGAAAAGCTTTCTTT.

The CDR3 is CAILSTGLNEQYF. CDR3 in DNA: TGTGCCATCCTTTCGACAGGGTTGAACGAGCAGTACTTC. V usage is TRBV10-3 and J usage is TRBJ2-7; 7 nucleotides match TRBD1. The CDR3 totals 13 residues. The V and J ends lost 8 bases and 5 bases, in that order; junction bases with no gene match: 9. Germline CDR1 is ENHRY and CDR2 is SYGVKD.

This sequence joins TRBV28 and TRBJ1-2; 10 bases match TRBD1. Germline V CDR1 and CDR2: MDHEN, SYDVKM. J lost 7 bases, V lost 6 bases, and 8 bases had no gene match. This CDR3 is built from 14 residues. CDR3 sequence: CASRLTGTGVGYTF. CDR3 nucleotides: TGTGCCAGCAGACTCACCGGGACAGGGGTTGGCTACACCTTC.

J is TRBJ2-5 and V is TRBV9, with TRBD2 as a possible D gene (6 bases). Trimming pared 2 bases from V and 2 bases from J, leaving 7 bases between. There are 13 residues in the CDR3. CDR1 is SGDLS, CDR2 YYNGEE, per germline. This CDR3 reads CASSVGTQETQYF. The CDR3 bases are TGTGCCAGCAGCGTTGGGACTCAAGAGACCCAGTACTTC.

CDR3 region: CASSSGLAGEQYF. The DNA for the CDR3 is TGCGCCAGCAGCTCGGGACTAGCGGGGGAGCAGTACTTC. This rearrangement joins TRBV5-1 to TRBJ2-7, with TRBD2 matching 13 bases. Trimming cost V 3 bases and J 7 bases; bases outside gene matches: 1. The CDR3 has 13 residues. Germline assignment: CDR1 SGHRS and CDR2 YFSETQ.

V gene TRBV27 combines with J gene TRBJ1-1, with no clear D. Trimming shortened V by 5 bases and J by 3 bases, and 13 bases separated the two germline ends. The germline CDR1 and CDR2 sequences are MNHEY and SMNVEV (reference sequence). The CDR3 runs 14 residues. The DNA for the CDR3 is TGTGCCAGCAGTGATAGGCGACGGTACACTGAAGCTTTCTTT. Residues: CASSDRRRYTEAFF.

V and J are TRBV7-2 and TRBJ1-1, with D maybe TRBD1 (5 bases). Germline V gene lookup returns CDR1 SGHTA and CDR2 FQGNSA. V was trimmed by 1 base and J by 4 bases, leaving 10 bases between them. The CDR3 is made up of 14 amino acids. The CDR3 protein is CASSLGRQSTEAFF. The CDR3 DNA sequence: TGTGCCAGCAGCTTAGGACGACAGTCCACTGAAGCTTTCTTT.

The genes are TRBV7-2 and TRBJ2-2; D is uncertain. Trimming shortened V by 5 bases and J by 6 bases, and 16 bases separated the two germline ends. This CDR3 is built from 15 residues. Germline V gene lookup returns CDR1 SGHTA and CDR2 FQGNSA. In DNA, the CDR3 is TGTGCCAGCAGCCAACAGTCTTCGTCTGCCGGGGAGCTGTTTTTT. Translating it yields CASSQQSSSAGELFF.

This chain connects TRBV19 to TRBJ2-3, with 8 positions matching TRBD2. The V gene end was trimmed by 5 bases and the J gene end by 0 bases; junction bases not matched to a gene: 7. Germline-derived CDR1 and CDR2 are LNHDA and SQIVND (reference sequence). The CDR3 runs to 16 residues. The chain's CDR3 is CASSSDIAGSTDTQYF. Here the CDR3 DNA reads TGTGCCAGTAGTTCCGACATAGCGGGAAGCACAGATACGCAGTATTTT.

The chain carries TRBV13 and TRBJ2-4; D might be TRBD2 (6 bases). V was clipped by 5 bases and J by 7 bases, with 15 bases between them. Germline V lookup: CDR1 PRHDT, CDR2 FYEKMQ (reference sequence). This CDR3 is 14 amino acids long. The CDR3 DNA is TGTGCCAGCAGCCCTCGACTAGGTGGGAACATTCAGTACTTC. Amino acids: CASSPRLGGNIQYF.

This chain uses TRBV27 with TRBJ2-7; D may be TRBD2 (6 bases). The CDR3 length is 11 residues. Trimming stripped 3 bases from V and 9 bases from J, with 9 bases between. Looked up from germline, CDR1 is MNHEY and CDR2 is SMNVEV (reference sequence). CDR3 sequence: CASSLGGSQYF. In DNA form, the CDR3 reads TGTGCCAGCAGTTTGGGAGGTTCGCAGTACTTC.

V gene TRBV5-1 combines with J gene TRBJ1-1; unclear D gene. CDR1 and CDR2 from the germline V gene are SGHRS and YFSETQ. The V end was cut by 0 bases, the J end by 0 bases, with 6 bases between. The CDR3 totals 14 residues. The CDR3 is CASSLDTVNTEAFF. DNA of the CDR3: TGCGCCAGCAGCTTGGACACAGTGAACACTGAAGCTTTCTTT. Drawing the rest from reference TRBV5-1 and TRBJ1-1, the complete variable domain is KAGVTQTPRYLIKTRGQQVTLSCSPISGHRSVSWYQQTPGQGLQFLFEYFSETQRNKGNFPGRFSGRQFSNSRSEMNVSTLELGDSALYLCASSLDTVNTEAFFGQGTRLTVV.

The chain is built from TRBV19 and TRBJ1-2; 9 bases align to TRBD1. The germline CDR1 and CDR2 sequences are LNHDA and SQIVND (reference sequence). The V and J ends lost 6 bases and 7 bases, in that order; junction bases with no gene match: 6. The CDR3 consists of 13 residues. CDR3 bases: TGTGCCAGTAGCGGACAGGGGTACGGTGGCTACACCTTC. Translation gives CASSGQGYGGYTF.

V and J are TRBV30 and TRBJ2-5; maybe TRBD1 (6 bases). Germline V gene lookup returns CDR1 GTSNPN and CDR2 SVGIG (reference sequence). This CDR3 is built from 17 residues. V lost 3 bases and J lost 1, with 21 bases in between. CDR3 in amino acids: CAWRRGHRITLQETQYF. CDR3 sequence (DNA): TGTGCCTGGAGACGGGGACATCGAATCACCCTCCAAGAGACCCAGTACTTC. Full variable domain (missing parts from reference TRBV30 and TRBJ2-5): SQTIHQWPATLVQPVGSPLSLECTVEGTSNPNLYWYRQAAGRGLQLLFYSVGIGQISSEVPQNLSASRPQDRQFILSSKKLLLSDSGFYLCAWRRGHRITLQETQYFGPGTRLLVL.

The CDR3 DNA is TGTGCCAGCAGCTACGCTCATAATGAAAAACTGTTTTTT. It translates to CASSYAHNEKLFF. The rearrangement uses TRBV6-5 and TRBJ1-4; D is ambiguous. The CDR3 is 13 amino acids. In germline, CDR1 is MNHEY, CDR2 SVGAGI. Trimming took off 6 bases at V and 4 bases at J, with 9 bases between the two ends.

This chain links TRBV5-4 with TRBJ2-3; TRBD1 matches 7 bases. Germline trimming cut 1 base from V and 5 bases from J; bases unmatched to any gene: 1. The germline CDR1 and CDR2 sequences are SGHNT and YYREEE (reference sequence). The CDR3 contains 13 residues. CDR3 protein: CASSLTGVDTQYF. For the CDR3, the DNA is TGTGCCAGCAGCTTGACAGGGGTAGATACGCAGTATTTT.

The chain combines TRBV6-5 with TRBJ2-1; D unclear. Germline V lookup: CDR1 MNHEY, CDR2 SVGAGI. The CDR3 is made up of 12 amino acids. Trimming shortened V by 6 bases and J by 6 bases, and 9 bases separated the two germline ends. In DNA, the CDR3 is TGTGCCAGCAGGGACGACGCCAATGAGCAGTTCTTC. Protein product: CASRDDANEQFF.

The V call is TRBV2, the J call TRBJ2-1; TRBD1 matches at 10 bases. The V and J ends lost 6 bases and 9 bases, in that order; junction bases with no gene match: 5. The CDR3 runs 13 residues. CDR1 is SNHLY, CDR2 FYNNEI, per germline. Here the CDR3 DNA reads TGTGCCAGCAGCCGGGACAGGGGTCGTGAGCAGTTCTTC. Encoded protein: CASSRDRGREQFF.

The gene calls are TRBV27 and TRBJ1-1, with 11 bases that match TRBD1. The CDR3 sequence is 14 residues long. V lost 5 bases to trimming and J lost 5 bases; unmatched junction nucleotides: 4. CDR1 is MNHEY and CDR2 is SMNVEV in the germline V gene (reference sequence). The CDR3 reads CASSRGTGGTEAFF. The DNA for the CDR3 is TGTGCCAGCAGTCGCGGGACAGGGGGTACTGAAGCTTTCTTT.